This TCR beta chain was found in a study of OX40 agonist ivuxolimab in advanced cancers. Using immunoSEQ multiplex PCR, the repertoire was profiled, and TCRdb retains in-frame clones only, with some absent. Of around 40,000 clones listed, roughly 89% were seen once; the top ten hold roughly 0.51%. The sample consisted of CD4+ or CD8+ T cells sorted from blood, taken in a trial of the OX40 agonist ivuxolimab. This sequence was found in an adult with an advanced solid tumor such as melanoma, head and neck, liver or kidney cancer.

Written as DNA, the CDR3 is TGTGCCAGCAGGACAGGGGGCGCAACCTATAATTCACCCCTCCACTTT. It specifies CASRTGGATYNSPLHF. The chain is built from TRBV18 and TRBJ1-6, with TRBD1 matching over 11 bases. V shed 8 bases, J shed 2 bases, and the junction held 5 bases outside the gene matches. The CDR3 is 16 amino acids. Germline V gene data show CDR1 as KGHSH and CDR2 as LQKENI.